This T cell receptor beta chain was obtained from a study of Graves' ophthalmopathy and Graves' hyperthyroidism. Overall study context: Stable hyperthyroidism meant no ophthalmopathy within 18 months of follow-up.

RNA transcripts were the source from which TCR beta CDR3 regions were amplified. The first-round RT-PCR employed HTBI primers together with the Qiagen OneStep RT-PCR kit. A multiplex PCR was then performed as the second round. MiXCR, applied by TCRdb to the multiplex PCR reads, yields one record per CDR3 protein. The data contain 1 million to 1.3 million distinct CDR3 sequences, about 35% of them singletons. The CDR3 is 12 residues long. The V gene's germline CDR1 is DFQATT and CDR2 SNEGSKA (reference sequence). Trimming shortened V by 3 bases and J by 7 bases, and 12 bases separated the two germline ends. Study findings and constraints: Distinction of ophthalmopathy from stable hyperthyroidism by a 13-signature model reached almost 90% sensitivity and roughly 81% specificity. Predictions made by the model for ophthalmopathy progression reached 70.59% sensitivity and roughly 79% specificity.

Comments on this clonotype: Its cognate antigen is unknown.

This TCR derives from an adult man with Graves' hyperthyroidism. Sample: peripheral blood or thyroid tissue (not recorded which). The chain recombines TRBV20-1 with TRBJ2-5, with D perhaps matching TRBD2 (5 bases). The chain's CDR3 is CSARAREGTQYF. In nucleotides, the CDR3 is TGCAGTGCTAGGGCTAGAGAGGGGACCCAGTACTTC.